The 14 T cell receptor beta chains in this list originate from one sample, sequenced in a study of shared clonotypes between healthy human individuals. Only in-frame clones appear in the TCRdb table, and some are missing; sequencing was by immunoSEQ multiplex PCR. The sample includes around 990,000 clones, 70% to 85% of them seen just once. The specimen was memory CD4+ T cells from PBMCs. Sample subset: CD45RA-negative fraction. These receptors were taken from a man in his late teens or twenties in good health. Some clones in this sample may be carry-over from other donors' samples.

The chain combines TRBV19 with TRBJ2-5; D may be TRBD1 or TRBD2 (7 bases each). The CDR3 runs to 13 residues. Germline-derived CDR1 and CDR2 are LNHDA and SQIVND (reference sequence). V was trimmed by 7 bases and J by 5 bases, leaving 14 bases between them. The CDR3 DNA sequence: TGTGCCAGTACACCCAGGGGGGGCGAGACCCAGTACTTC. Translated: CASTPRGGETQYF.

Concerning this clone itself: In this CDR3 the conserved last residue, phenylalanine or tryptophan, is missing, so a read error is likely. The DNA is omitted, as the CDR3 cannot be located on it reliably, and the CDR3 follows TCRdb's listing. The chain couples TRBV19 to TRBJ2-7; TRBD2, the D gene given by the table, was not confirmed from the DNA. Inclusive of both ends, the CDR3 amounts to 9 amino acids. CDR1 is LNHDA, CDR2 SQIVND, per germline (reference sequence). The CDR3 is CATGGRRGS.

V is TRBV4-2 and J is TRBJ1-5, with 7 bases that match TRBD1. The germline CDR1 and CDR2 sequences are LGHNA and YNFKEQ. J lost 5 bases, V lost 0 bases, and 4 bases had no gene match. The CDR3 contains 15 residues. CDR3 protein: CASSQDGTVHQPQHF. DNA for the CDR3: TGTGCCAGCAGCCAAGACGGGACAGTCCATCAGCCCCAGCATTTT.

V is TRBV6-6 and J is TRBJ2-2, with D possibly being TRBD1 (6 bases). Trimming shortened V by 0 bases and J by 1 base, and 6 bases separated the two germline ends. CDR1 is MNHNY, CDR2 SVGAGI, per germline (reference sequence). The CDR3 runs to 15 residues. In DNA, the CDR3 is TGTGCCAGCAGTTACTCCAGGGGGAACACCGGGGAGCTGTTTTTT. It codes for CASSYSRGNTGELFF.

The V gene is TRBV5-1, the J gene TRBJ1-1, with TRBD1 as a possible D gene (6 bases). The V end was cut by 6 bases, the J end by 4 bases, with 13 bases between. Germline loops: CDR1 SGHRS, CDR2 YFSETQ. This CDR3 has 13 residues. The CDR3 DNA reads TGCGCCAGCATGATGGGGGCCGGCACTGAAGCTTTCTTT. Its protein product is CASMMGAGTEAFF.

This clone appeared once. The rearrangement uses TRBV9 and TRBJ1-1, with D tentatively TRBD1 (5 bases). Germline V gene sequence: CDR1 SGDLS, CDR2 YYNGEE. The CDR3 is 16 amino acids. The ends were cut back, 3 bases at V and 4 bases at J, with 19 bases in the middle. DNA for the CDR3: TGTGCCAGCAGCGCCGAGGGGATTGTGTGGAGCACTGAAGCTTTCTTT. It yields the protein CASSAEGIVWSTEAFF.

The chain combines TRBV29-1 with TRBJ1-1; TRBD1 might be the D (6 bases). The V end lost 6 bases, the J end lost 11 bases, and 25 bases lay between the germline ends. This CDR3 is built from 14 residues. The germline CDR1 and CDR2 sequences are SQVTM and ANQGSEA. CDR3: CSVSGLYRDTGAFF. CDR3 sequence (DNA): TGCAGCGTCTCAGGACTCTACAGGGACACAGGGGCTTTCTTT.

V gene TRBV5-4 combines with J gene TRBJ2-2, with TRBD2 matching over 9 bases. This CDR3 has 13 residues. Germline trimming cut 4 bases from V and 7 bases from J; bases unmatched to any gene: 2. Germline lookup yields CDR1 SGHNT and CDR2 YYREEE (reference sequence). The CDR3 nucleotides read TGTGCCAGCAGCCGGACTAGCGTCGGGGAGCTGTTTTTT. Translating gives CASSRTSVGELFF.

The chain has TRBV19 and TRBJ1-4; D is ambiguous. Trimming removed 5 bases from V and 5 bases from J, with 18 bases in between. CDR1 is LNHDA and CDR2 is SQIVND in the germline V gene (reference sequence). The CDR3 totals 16 residues. The CDR3 sequence: CASSASGRLVNEKLFF. The CDR3 DNA is TGTGCCAGTAGTGCCTCTGGCCGTTTGGTAAATGAAAAACTGTTTTTT.

The genes are TRBV9 and TRBJ2-5, with TRBD1 as a possible D gene (6 bases). The V and J ends lost 2 bases and 0 bases respectively, with 8 bases between them. This CDR3 spans 14 amino acids. From germline, CDR1 is SGDLS and CDR2 YYNGEE. In nucleotides, the CDR3 is TGTGCCAGCAGCGTTCAGGGGAACCAAGAGACCCAGTACTTC. Amino acids: CASSVQGNQETQYF.

About this clone: A read error may explain this, as a much larger clone is one base away. Distinct nucleotide sequences in the sample also encode this CDR3. This chain joins TRBV28 and TRBJ2-5, with 11 positions matching TRBD2. CDR3 size: 16 residues. Germline CDR1 and CDR2: MDHEN and SYDVKM. With V trimmed by 0 bases and J by 5 bases, 5 bases remained unmatched. Written as DNA, the CDR3 is TGTGCCAGCAGTTTATGGGGTAGCGGGAGGGAGGAGACCCAGTACTTC. Protein sequence: CASSLWGSGREETQYF.

This clone has a handful of counts. The gene calls are TRBV7-2 and TRBJ2-1; 10 nucleotides align to TRBD1. Trimming removed 2 bases from V and 6 bases from J; junction bases left unmatched: 7. CDR1 and CDR2 from the germline V gene are SGHTA and FQGNSA. This CDR3 is 16 amino acids long. The CDR3 sequence is CASSLRPGQGFNEQFF. The CDR3 region has the DNA TGTGCCAGCAGCTTACGGCCGGGACAGGGGTTCAATGAGCAGTTCTTC. Full variable domain (remainder filled in from reference TRBV7-2 and TRBJ2-1): GAGVSQSPSNKVTEKGKDVELRCDPISGHTALYWYRQSLGQGLEFLIYFQGNSAPDKSGLPSDRFSAERTGGSVSTLTIQRTQQEDSAVYLCASSLRPGQGFNEQFFGPGTRLTVL.

V is TRBV28 and J is TRBJ2-5; D not resolved. Germline V gives CDR1 MDHEN, CDR2 SYDVKM. V lost 3 bases, J lost 1 base, and 6 bases lay in between. This CDR3 is built from 13 residues. The DNA for the CDR3 is TGTGCCAGCAGTTTTTACCCCCAAGAGACCCAGTACTTC. It specifies CASSFYPQETQYF. Variable domain in full (rest from reference TRBV28 and TRBJ2-5): DVKVTQSSRYLVKRTGEKVFLECVQDMDHENMFWYRQDPGLGLRLIYFSYDVKMKEKGDIPEGYSVSREKKERFSLILESASTNQTSMYLCASSFYPQETQYFGPGTRLLVL.

V is TRBV5-4 and J is TRBJ1-3, with a weak D call TRBD1 (5 bases). The CDR3 runs 17 residues. Germline-derived CDR1 and CDR2 are SGHNT and YYREEE (reference sequence). Deletions cut 5 bases from V and 3 bases from J, with 21 bases between. CDR3 DNA: TGTGCCAGCAGGGAAGGGACCGGAGGCACCCTTGGAAACACCATATATTTT. Its protein is CASREGTGGTLGNTIYF.